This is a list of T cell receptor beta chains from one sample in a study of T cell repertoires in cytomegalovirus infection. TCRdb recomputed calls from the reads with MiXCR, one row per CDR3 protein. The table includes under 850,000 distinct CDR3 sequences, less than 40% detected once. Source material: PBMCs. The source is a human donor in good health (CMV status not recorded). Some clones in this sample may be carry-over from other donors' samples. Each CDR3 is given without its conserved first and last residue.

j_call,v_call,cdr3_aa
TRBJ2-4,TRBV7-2,ASSRGREAPQY
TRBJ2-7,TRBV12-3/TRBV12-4,ASRAGAGHEQY
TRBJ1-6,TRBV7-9,ASSLVPNSPLH
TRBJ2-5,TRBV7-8,ASSLPAGGEETQY
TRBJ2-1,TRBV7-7,ASSDPASYHEQF
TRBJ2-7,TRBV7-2,ASSRGLANLYEQY
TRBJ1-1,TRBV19,ASSIPLQRNTEAF
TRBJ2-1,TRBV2,ASSDRGTQGEQF
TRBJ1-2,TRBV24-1,ATSGPDNYGYT
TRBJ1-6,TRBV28,ASQDRFSSPLH
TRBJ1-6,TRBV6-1,ASSSRGVWESSSPLH
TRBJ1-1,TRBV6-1,ASRFSENTEAF
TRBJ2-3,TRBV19,ASSIRRDRTDTQY
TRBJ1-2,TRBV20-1,SASNDYGYT
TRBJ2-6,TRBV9,AISVAAGANVLT
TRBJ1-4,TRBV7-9,ASSTRTDHNEKLF
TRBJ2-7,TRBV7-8,ASSLVASGRPSDEQY
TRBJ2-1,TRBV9,ASSGQGFYNEQF
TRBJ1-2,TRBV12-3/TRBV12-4,ASSLTPGWGYT
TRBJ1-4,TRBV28,ASSGHEKLF
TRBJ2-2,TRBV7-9,ASSRQEGGFGELF
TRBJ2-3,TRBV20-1,SARGRTSGTDTQY
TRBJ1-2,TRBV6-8,ASSDSTDFNCYT
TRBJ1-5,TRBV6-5,ASSYSRGAEQPQH
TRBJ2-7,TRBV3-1,ASSHSGDSYEQY
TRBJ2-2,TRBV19,ASTAQGLAGGPTGELF
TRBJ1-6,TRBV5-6,ASSPPQGIDSPLN
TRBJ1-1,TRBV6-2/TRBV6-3,ASSYSGRDTEAF
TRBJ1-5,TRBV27,ASSLTHPKRGGSNQPQH
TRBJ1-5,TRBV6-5,ASSTGTGFMNQPQH
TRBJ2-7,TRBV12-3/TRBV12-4,ASSQPHLSYEQY
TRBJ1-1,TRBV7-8,ASSWGSLPPEAF
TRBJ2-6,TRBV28,ASSQGSSGANVLT
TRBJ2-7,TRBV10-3,AIKSGSDYEQY
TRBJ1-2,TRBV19,ASSSTGEYGYT